This T cell receptor (beta chain) was observed in a study of blood T cell repertoires in COVID-19 (dated by TCRdb to the early 2020s). For the study in its entirety: Samples covering the acute and convalescent phases of COVID-19 were provided by collaborators in the United States, Italy and Spain. The prospective study material was composed of cDNA or gDNA derived from T cells, B-cell-depleted T cells, or PBMCs. The dataset comprised deeply sampled blood TCRbeta repertoires from subjects exposed to, actively infected with, or recovered from COVID-19. The repertoires were made available in a free public database intended to serve as a resource for research on the immune response to SARS-CoV-2. The samples were drawn from the first 160 participants of the ongoing ImmuneRACE study and from 1,254 subjects provided by 6 global collaborators. The sample metadata nearly always contained a de-identified subject ID, COVID-19 status, age in years and sex. HLA class I and class II types, where available, came from metadata supplied by the sample provider rather than from assay-based typing.

General conclusions and limits of the study: How much clinical and demographic metadata was included differed by source and by participant, and the metadata was provided uncurated.

TCRbeta CDR3 regions were amplified from genomic DNA using the immunoSEQ Assay, a bias-controlled multiplex PCR. Per the original workflow: Within the assay, amplification of reference gene primers was used to estimate how many nucleated cells each sample contained. To quantify the absolute abundance of each unique TCRbeta CDR3 rearrangement, sequence reads were collapsed and filtered. Productive Simpson clonality was computed per sample as the square root of Simpson's diversity index over productive rearrangements. The table was pulled from immuneACCESS by TCRdb, which kept in-frame rearrangements only. Such tables lose some clones; where checked, under half of the loss comes from unresolved V genes, and the rest has no known cause. V, J and clone size are those of that table, while D and trimming were read from the DNA. The sample table lists 130,000 to 150,000 clones, around 89% of them with a count of one. The top ten constitute approximately 3% of the sample.

Whole blood was collected in K2EDTA tubes by collaborating institutions according to the institutions' own protocols. For TCRbeta analysis, collaborators shipped samples as frozen whole blood, isolated PBMCs, or DNA extracted from either of those sample types. With regard to this clone: Its antigen remains unidentified. Per-base quality was not reported, and no clone a single base away is much larger than it.

From its cysteine to its phenylalanine, the CDR3 spans 14 amino acids. The entry retains the CDR3 DNA only, 42 bases that are in frame from base 1. The germline V gene specifies MGHDK as CDR1 and SYGVNS as CDR2. V is reduced by 4 bases and J by 6 bases, leaving a spacing of 12 bases between them. Recombination linked TRBV25-1 to TRBJ1-4; a weak D assignment points to TRBD1 (6 bases agree). This sequence originates from a woman aged 55-70 years with active COVID-19. The specimen was peripheral blood. The CDR3 protein is CASSGQETYEKLFF. The DNA sequence is given as TGTGCCAGCAGTGGACAGGAGACGTATGAAAAACTGTTTTTT. The CDR3 plus the reference TRBV25-1 and TRBJ1-4 genes for the other parts give the full variable domain: EADIYQTPRYLVIGTGKKITLECSQTMGHDKMYWYQQDPGMELHLIHYSYGVNSTEKGDLSSESTVSRIRTEHFPLTLESARPSHTSQYLCASSGQETYEKLFFGSGTQLSVL.